This paragraph reports one T cell receptor (beta chain). The antigen is not known. The data originate from a study of T cells in Graves' hyperthyroidism and ophthalmopathy. The study, taken as a whole, reports: Blood also contained most expanded thyroid clonotypes above 0.001.

The germline V and J ends were trimmed by 8 bases and 5 bases, with 10 bases remaining between them. Germline V gene sequence: CDR1 SGHAT, CDR2 FQNNGV. This CDR3 comprises 13 residues. In patients aged 18 to 65, hyperthyroidism was newly diagnosed, with duration under 2 months. The study left out patients who had uncontrolled infection, other autoimmune disease, pregnancy or lactation. PBMCs stemmed from around 10 ml fresh peripheral blood. Researchers amplified the TCR beta CDR3 regions from RNA transcripts. A first-round RT-PCR of the TCR CDR3 used the HTBI primer set. Via MiXCR, TCRdb re-called the multiplex PCR reads, giving one row per CDR3 protein. The sample carries around 300,000 distinct CDR3 sequences, approximately 15% recorded once.

This clonotype originated in a woman aged 25-40 years with Graves' hyperthyroidism. The chain uses TRBV11-2 and TRBJ1-6; D perhaps matches TRBD1 (5 bases). The sequenced material came from blood. CDR3 region: CASGDGHNSPLHF. The DNA of the CDR3 is TGTGCCAGCGGGGACGGGCATAATTCACCCCTCCACTTT.